The source of this T cell receptor beta chain is a study of cytomegalovirus exposure and HLA in healthy donors. With 5 bases removed from V and 1 base from J, the gap between germline ends came to 11 bases. Germline V gene data show CDR1 as SQVTM and CDR2 as ANQGSEA. This CDR3 has 13 residues. Clones were read by immunoSEQ multiplex PCR, and TCRdb kept only the in-frame ones, dropping some. The sample holds about 56,000 clones, 85% to 95% seen once. Study results and limitations: Specificity of three CMV-associated chains for CMV antigens was verified in vitro. Cytomegalovirus association was listed for 150 or so TCR beta chains.

Worth noting for this clone: The antigen remains unidentified.

The receptor comes from a woman aged 18-30 years in good health and CMV-seropositive. Sequenced: PBMCs. The chain carries TRBV29-1 and TRBJ2-5, with a possible D match to TRBD1 (5 bases). The DNA for the CDR3 is TGCAGCGTTAAGGGGATAGGCCAAGAGACCCAGTACTTC. This sequence encodes CSVKGIGQETQYF.